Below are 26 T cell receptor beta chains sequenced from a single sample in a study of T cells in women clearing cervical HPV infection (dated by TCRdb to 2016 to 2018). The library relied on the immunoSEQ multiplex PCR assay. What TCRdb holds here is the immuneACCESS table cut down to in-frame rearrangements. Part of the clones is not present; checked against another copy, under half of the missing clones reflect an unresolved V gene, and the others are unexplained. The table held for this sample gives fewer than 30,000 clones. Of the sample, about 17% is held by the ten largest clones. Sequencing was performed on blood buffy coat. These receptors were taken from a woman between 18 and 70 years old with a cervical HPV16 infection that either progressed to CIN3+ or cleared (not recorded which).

The sequenced CDR3 bases are TGTGCCAGCCGTACGGGGGGGGCGTTCAGGGAGACG. Protein: CASRTGGAFRET. The whole CDR3 is CASRTGGAFRETQYF. The chain carries TRBV6-2 or TRBV6-3 and TRBJ2-3, with 8 nucleotides matching TRBD2. Read coverage stops 3 residues before the CDR3 terminus; the germline J gene supplies the remainder. The CDR3 contains 15 residues. In germline, CDR1 is MNHEY, CDR2 SVGEGT.

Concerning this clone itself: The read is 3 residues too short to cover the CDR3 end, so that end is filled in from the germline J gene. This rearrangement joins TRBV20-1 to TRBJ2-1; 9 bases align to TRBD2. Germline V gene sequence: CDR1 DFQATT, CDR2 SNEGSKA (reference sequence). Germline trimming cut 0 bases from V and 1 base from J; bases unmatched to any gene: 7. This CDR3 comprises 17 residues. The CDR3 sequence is CSARDRGSGGSYNEQFF. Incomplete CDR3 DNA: TGCAGTGCTAGAGATCGGGGTAGCGGGGGATCCTACAATGAG.

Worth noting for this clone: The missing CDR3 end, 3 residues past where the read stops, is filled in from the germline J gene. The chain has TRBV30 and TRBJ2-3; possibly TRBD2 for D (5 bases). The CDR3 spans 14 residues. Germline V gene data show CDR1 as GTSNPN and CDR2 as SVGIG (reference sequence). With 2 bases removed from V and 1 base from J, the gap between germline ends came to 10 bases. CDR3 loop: CAWSWSSGTDTQYF. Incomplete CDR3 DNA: TGTGCCTGGAGTTGGAGTAGCGGCACAGATACG. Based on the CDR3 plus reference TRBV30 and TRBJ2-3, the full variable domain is SQTIHQWPATLVQPVGSPLSLECTVEGTSNPNLYWYRQAAGRGLQLLFYSVGIGQISSEVPQNLSASRPQDRQFILSSKKLLLSDSGFYLCAWSWSSGTDTQYFGPGTRLTVL.

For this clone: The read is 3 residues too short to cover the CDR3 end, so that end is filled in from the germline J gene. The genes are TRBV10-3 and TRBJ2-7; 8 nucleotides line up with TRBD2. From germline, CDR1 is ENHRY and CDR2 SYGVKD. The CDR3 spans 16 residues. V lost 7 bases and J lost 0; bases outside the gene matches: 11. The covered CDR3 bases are TGTGCCATCAACGATCCCGGGGGGGCGAGCTCCTACGAG. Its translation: CAINDPGGASSYE. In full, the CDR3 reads CAINDPGGASSYEQYF.

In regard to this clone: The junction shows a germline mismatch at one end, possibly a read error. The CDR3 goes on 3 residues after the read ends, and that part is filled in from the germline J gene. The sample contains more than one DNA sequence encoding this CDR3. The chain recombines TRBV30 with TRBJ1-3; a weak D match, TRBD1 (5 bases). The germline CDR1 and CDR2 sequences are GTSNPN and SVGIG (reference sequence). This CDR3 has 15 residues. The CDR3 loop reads CAWSPSGASGNTIYF. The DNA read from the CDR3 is TGTGCCTGGAGCCCAAGTGGGGCCTCTGGAAACACA.

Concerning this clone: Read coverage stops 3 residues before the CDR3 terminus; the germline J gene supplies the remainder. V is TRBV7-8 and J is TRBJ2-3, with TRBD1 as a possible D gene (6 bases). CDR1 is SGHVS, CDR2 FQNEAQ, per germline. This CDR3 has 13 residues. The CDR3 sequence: CASRDSRNQPQYF. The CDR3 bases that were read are TGTGCCAGCAGGGACAGCCGAAATCAGCCG.

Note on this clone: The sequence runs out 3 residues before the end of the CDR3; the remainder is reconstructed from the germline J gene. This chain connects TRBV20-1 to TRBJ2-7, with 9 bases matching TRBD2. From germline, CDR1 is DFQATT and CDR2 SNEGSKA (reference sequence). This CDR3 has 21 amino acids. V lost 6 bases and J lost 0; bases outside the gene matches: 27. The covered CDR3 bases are TGCAGTGCCCGGGCAGGGCGGGCTAGCGGGAACATGGGACCAAGCTCCTACGAG. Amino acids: CSARAGRASGNMGPSSYE. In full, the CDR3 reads CSARAGRASGNMGPSSYEQYF.

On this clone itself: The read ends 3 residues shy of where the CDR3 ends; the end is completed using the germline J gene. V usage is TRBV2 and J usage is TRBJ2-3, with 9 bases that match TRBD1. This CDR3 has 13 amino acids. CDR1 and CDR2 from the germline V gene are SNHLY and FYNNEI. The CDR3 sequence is CASSGTGYETQYF. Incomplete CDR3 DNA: TGTGCCAGCAGCGGGACAGGGTATGAGACG.

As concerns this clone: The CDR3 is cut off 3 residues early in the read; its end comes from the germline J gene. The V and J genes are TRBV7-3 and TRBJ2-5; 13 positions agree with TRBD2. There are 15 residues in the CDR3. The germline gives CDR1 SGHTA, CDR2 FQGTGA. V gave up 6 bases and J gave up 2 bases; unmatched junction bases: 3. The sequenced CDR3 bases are TGTGCCAGCAGTTTGGGACTAGCGGGACAAGAGACC. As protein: CASSLGLAGQET. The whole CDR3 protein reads CASSLGLAGQETQYF.

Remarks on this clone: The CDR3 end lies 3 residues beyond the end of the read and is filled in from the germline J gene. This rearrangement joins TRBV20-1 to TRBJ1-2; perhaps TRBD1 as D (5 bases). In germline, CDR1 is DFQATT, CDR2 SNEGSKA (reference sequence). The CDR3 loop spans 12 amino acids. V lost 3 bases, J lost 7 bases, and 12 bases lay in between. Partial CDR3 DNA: TGCAGTGCTAGCGATAGGGGCAGTGGC. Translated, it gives CSASDRGSG. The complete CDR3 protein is CSASDRGSGYTF.

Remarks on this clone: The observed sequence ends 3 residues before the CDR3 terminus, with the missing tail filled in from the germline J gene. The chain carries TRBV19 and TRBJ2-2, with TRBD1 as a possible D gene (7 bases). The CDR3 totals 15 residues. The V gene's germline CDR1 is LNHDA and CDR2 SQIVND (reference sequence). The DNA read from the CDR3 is TGTGCCAGTAGCAATTCGAGGGGGCCGGGGGAAAAG. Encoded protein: CASSNSRGPGEK. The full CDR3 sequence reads CASSNSRGPGEKLFF.

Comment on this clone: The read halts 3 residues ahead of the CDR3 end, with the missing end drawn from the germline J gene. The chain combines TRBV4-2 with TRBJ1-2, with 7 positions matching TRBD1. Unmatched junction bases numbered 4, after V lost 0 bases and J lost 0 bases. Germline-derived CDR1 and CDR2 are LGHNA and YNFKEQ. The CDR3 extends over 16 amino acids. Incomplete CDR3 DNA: TGTGCCAGCAGCCAAGAGCCGGGACAGTCTAACTATGGC. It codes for CASSQEPGQSNYG. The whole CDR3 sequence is CASSQEPGQSNYGYTF.

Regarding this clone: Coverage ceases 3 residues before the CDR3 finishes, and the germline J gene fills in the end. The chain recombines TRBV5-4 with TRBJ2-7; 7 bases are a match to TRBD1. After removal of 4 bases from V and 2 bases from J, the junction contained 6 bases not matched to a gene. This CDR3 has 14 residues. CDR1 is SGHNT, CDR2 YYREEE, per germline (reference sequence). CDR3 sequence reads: CASSQIQGAYEQYF. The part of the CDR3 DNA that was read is TGTGCCAGCAGCCAAATCCAGGGGGCCTACGAG.

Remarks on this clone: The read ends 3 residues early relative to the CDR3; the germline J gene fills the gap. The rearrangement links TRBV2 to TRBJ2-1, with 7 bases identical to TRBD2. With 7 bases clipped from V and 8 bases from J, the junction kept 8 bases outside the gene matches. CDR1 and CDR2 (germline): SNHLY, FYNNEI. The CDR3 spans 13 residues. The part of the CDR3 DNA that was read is TGTGCCAGCAAGGCGGGAGTGCTAGATGAG. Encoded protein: CASKAGVLDE. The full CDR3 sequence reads CASKAGVLDEQFF. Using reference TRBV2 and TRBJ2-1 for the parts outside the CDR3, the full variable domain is EPEVTQTPSHQVTQMGQEVILRCVPISNHLYFYWYRQILGQKVEFLVSFYNNEISEKSEIFDDQFSVERPDGSNFTLKIRSTKLEDSAMYFCASKAGVLDEQFFGPGTRLTVL.

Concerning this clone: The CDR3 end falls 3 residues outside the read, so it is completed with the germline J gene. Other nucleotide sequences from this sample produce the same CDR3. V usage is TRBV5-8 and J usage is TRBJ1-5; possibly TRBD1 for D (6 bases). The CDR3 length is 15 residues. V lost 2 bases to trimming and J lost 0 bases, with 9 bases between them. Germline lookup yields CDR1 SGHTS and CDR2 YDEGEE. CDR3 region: CASSLQGYSNQPQHF. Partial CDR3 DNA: TGTGCCAGCAGCTTACAGGGTTATAGCAATCAGCCC.

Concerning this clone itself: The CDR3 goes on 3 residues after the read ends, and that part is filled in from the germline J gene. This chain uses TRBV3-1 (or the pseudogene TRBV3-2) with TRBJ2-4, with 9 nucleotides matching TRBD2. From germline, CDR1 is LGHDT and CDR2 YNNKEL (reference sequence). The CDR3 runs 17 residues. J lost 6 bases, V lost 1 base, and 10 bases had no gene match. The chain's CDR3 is CASSQVLGGGARNIQYF. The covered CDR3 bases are TGTGCCAGCAGCCAAGTTTTGGGCGGGGGGGCACGAAACATT.

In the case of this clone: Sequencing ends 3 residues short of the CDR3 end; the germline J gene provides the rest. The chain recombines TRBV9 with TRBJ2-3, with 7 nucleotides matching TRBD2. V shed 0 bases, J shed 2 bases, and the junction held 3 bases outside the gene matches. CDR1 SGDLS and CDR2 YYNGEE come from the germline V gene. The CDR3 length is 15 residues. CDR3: CASSVGAGYTDTQYF. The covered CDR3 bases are TGTGCCAGCAGCGTAGGAGCGGGGTACACAGATACG. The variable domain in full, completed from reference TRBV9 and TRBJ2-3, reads DSGVTQTPKHLITATGQRVTLRCSPRSGDLSVYWYQQSLDQGLQFLIQYYNGEERAKGNILERFSAQQFPDLHSELNLSSLELGDSALYFCASSVGAGYTDTQYFGPGTRLTVL.

Incomplete CDR3 DNA: TGTGCCAGCTCACCCCGGGACAGGATGAACACTGAA. Residues: CASSPRDRMNTE. The entire CDR3 reads CASSPRDRMNTEAFF. The V call is TRBV18, the J call TRBJ1-1; TRBD1 aligns across 8 bases. The CDR3 end lies 3 residues beyond the end of the read and is filled in from the germline J gene. Germline assignment: CDR1 KGHSH and CDR2 LQKENI. J lost 0 bases, V lost 3 bases, and 3 bases had no gene match. This CDR3 comprises 15 residues.

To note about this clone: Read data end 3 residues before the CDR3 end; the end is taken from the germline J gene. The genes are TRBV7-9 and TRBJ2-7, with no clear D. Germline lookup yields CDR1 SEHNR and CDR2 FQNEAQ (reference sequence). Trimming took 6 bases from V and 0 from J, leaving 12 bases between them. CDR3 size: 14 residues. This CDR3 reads CASRPDTASYEQYF. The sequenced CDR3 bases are TGTGCCAGCAGACCCGACACGGCCTCCTACGAG.

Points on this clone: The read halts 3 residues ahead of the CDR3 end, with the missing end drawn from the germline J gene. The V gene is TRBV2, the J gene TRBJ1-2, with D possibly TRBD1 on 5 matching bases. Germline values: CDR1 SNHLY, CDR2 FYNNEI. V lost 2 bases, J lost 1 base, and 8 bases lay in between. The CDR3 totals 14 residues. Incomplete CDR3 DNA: TGTGCCAGCAGTGAAACGGGGGGTAACTATGGC. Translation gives CASSETGGNYG. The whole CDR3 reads CASSETGGNYGYTF.

CDR3 loop: CSARDRQGGETYTF. The sequenced CDR3 bases are TGCAGTGCTAGAGATAGGCAGGGAGGGGAGACC. The chain employs TRBV20-1 and TRBJ1-2; tentatively, D is TRBD1 (5 bases). The observed sequence ends 3 residues before the CDR3 terminus, with the missing tail filled in from the germline J gene. CDR1 and CDR2 from the germline V gene are DFQATT and SNEGSKA (reference sequence). This CDR3 comprises 14 residues.

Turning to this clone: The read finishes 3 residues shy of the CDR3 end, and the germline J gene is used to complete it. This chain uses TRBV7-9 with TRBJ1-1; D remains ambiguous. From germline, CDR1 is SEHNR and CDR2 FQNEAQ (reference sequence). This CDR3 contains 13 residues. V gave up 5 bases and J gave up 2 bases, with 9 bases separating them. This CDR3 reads CASSTYSNTEAFF. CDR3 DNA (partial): TGTGCCAGCAGCACGTACAGCAACACTGAA.

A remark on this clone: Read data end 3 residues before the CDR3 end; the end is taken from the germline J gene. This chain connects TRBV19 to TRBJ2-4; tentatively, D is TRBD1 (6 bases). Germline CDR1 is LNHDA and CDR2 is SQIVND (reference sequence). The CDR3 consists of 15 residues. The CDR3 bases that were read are TGTGCCAGTAGGAAAGAAGGACAGCTTGACTATGGT. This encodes CASRKEGQLDYG. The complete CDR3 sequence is CASRKEGQLDYGQYF.

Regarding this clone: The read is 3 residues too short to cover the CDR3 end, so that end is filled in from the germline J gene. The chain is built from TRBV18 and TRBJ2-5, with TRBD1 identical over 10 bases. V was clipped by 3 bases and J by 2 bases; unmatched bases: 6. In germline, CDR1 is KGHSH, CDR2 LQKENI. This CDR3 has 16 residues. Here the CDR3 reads CASSPRTGGRQETQYF. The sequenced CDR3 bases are TGTGCCAGCTCACCGAGGACAGGGGGTAGGCAAGAGACC.

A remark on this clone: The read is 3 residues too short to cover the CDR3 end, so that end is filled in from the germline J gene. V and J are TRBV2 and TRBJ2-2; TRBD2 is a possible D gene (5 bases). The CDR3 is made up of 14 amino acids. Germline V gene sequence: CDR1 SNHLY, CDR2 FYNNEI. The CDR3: CASSSGLRYEKLFF. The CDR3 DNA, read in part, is TGTGCCAGCAGTAGCGGCTTGCGGTATGAAAAG.

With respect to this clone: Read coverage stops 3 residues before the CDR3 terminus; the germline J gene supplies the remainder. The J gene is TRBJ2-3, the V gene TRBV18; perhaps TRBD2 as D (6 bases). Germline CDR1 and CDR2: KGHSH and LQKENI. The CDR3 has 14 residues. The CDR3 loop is CASSPQRAEETQYF. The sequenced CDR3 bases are TGTGCCAGCTCACCACAGCGGGCCGAAGAGACG.